This T cell receptor (beta chain) was obtained from a study of cytomegalovirus exposure and HLA in healthy donors. Study background: From donors who were HLA-typed, an early data release held around 80 million unique TCRs. Points from the study as a whole: In vitro, a few CMV-associated chains proved specific for CMV antigens. In a later analysis, a genetic analysis reported fewer productive-TCR N-insertions in an Asian-associated ancestry cluster than the cohort average.

Nominal health characterized the donors when sampled, though unrecorded immune exposures were likely. 60 Vbeta and 13 Jbeta primers were used in PCR. Profiling relied on immunoSEQ multiplex PCR, and the TCRdb table lists in-frame clones only, not all of them. The sample yields around 100,000 clones, 74% seen once. With regard to this clone: The antigen is undetermined.

The clonotype was recovered from a man aged 45-65 years in good health and CMV-seropositive. Sequencing was done on a sample of PBMCs.

The CDR3: CASSLTGGQPGNTIYF. CDR3 in DNA: TGCGCCAGCAGCTTGACAGGGGGCCAACCTGGAAACACCATATATTTT. V is TRBV5-1 and J is TRBJ1-3, with 9 bases lining up with TRBD1. Germline V CDR1 and CDR2: SGHRS, YFSETQ. The CDR3 runs 16 residues. With V trimmed by 1 base and J by 2 bases, 4 bases remained unmatched.